These 8 T cell receptor beta chains originate from one sample sequenced in a study of cytomegalovirus exposure and HLA in healthy donors. It was with 60 Vbeta and 13 Jbeta primers that the PCR ran. The repertoire was sequenced with immunoSEQ multiplex PCR; TCRdb's copy has only in-frame clones and lacks some. The sample consists of fewer than 90,000 clones, roughly 80% of them appearing once. The sample comprised PBMCs. These receptors all come from a man under 40 in good health and CMV-seronegative.

The rearrangement joins TRBV4-1 to TRBJ2-1; D might be TRBD2 (6 bases). The CDR3 totals 17 residues. CDR1 MGHRA and CDR2 YSYEKL come from the germline V gene. Trimming left V 4 bases short and J 2 bases short, with 18 bases between. CDR3: CASSPSGTSRTYNEQFF. The CDR3 bases are TGCGCCAGCAGCCCATCAGGTACTAGCAGGACCTACAATGAGCAGTTCTTC.

The V gene is TRBV4-2, the J gene TRBJ1-2; 7 nucleotides match TRBD1. This CDR3 comprises 13 residues. The germline gives CDR1 LGHNA, CDR2 YNFKEQ. With V trimmed by 4 bases and J by 8 bases, 7 bases remained unmatched. The CDR3 DNA follows: TGTGCCAGCAGCCCAGAGACAGGGAGAGGCTACACCTTC. Protein: CASSPETGRGYTF.

This chain joins TRBV7-9 and TRBJ1-1, with TRBD1 as a possible D gene (5 bases). V was pared by 1 base and J by 1 base, with 7 bases between. The CDR3 length is 14 residues. Germline CDR1 and CDR2: SEHNR and FQNEAQ (reference sequence). CDR3 nucleotide sequence: TGTGCCAGCAGCTTAGTGACAGCGAACACTGAAGCTTTCTTT. Translated, it gives CASSLVTANTEAFF. The full variable domain, completed using reference TRBV7-9 and TRBJ1-1, is DTGVSQNPRHKITKRGQNVTFRCDPISEHNRLYWYRQTLGQGPEFLTYFQNEAQLEKSRLLSDRFSAERPKGSFSTLEIQRTEQGDSAMYLCASSLVTANTEAFFGQGTRLTVV.

The chain recombines TRBV7-8 with TRBJ2-7, with unresolved D. Germline V gene data show CDR1 as SGHVS and CDR2 as FQNEAQ. This CDR3 spans 16 amino acids. The germline V and J ends were trimmed by 5 bases and 0 bases, with 17 bases remaining between them. The CDR3 DNA reads TGTGCCAGCAGCCGGATTACAGCTTCGAACTCCTACGAGCAGTACTTC. This sequence encodes CASSRITASNSYEQYF.

The chain combines TRBV30 with TRBJ1-2; no definite D call. V was trimmed by 7 bases and J by 4 bases, leaving 16 bases between them. The CDR3 is 13 residues long. Germline loops: CDR1 GTSNPN, CDR2 SVGIG (reference sequence). The CDR3 sequence: CAYLLDFGYGYTF. DNA of the CDR3: TGTGCCTACCTTTTAGACTTCGGCTATGGCTACACCTTC.

The rearrangement links TRBV27 to TRBJ2-2; tentative D call: TRBD1 (7 bases). Trimming removed 4 bases from V and 0 bases from J, with 12 bases in between. CDR1 and CDR2 (germline): MNHEY, SMNVEV (reference sequence). The CDR3 runs to 16 residues. The CDR3 DNA sequence: TGTGCCAGCAGTTATGGGGGGACAGCGAACACCGGGGAGCTGTTTTTT. It specifies CASSYGGTANTGELFF.

V gene TRBV28 combines with J gene TRBJ1-2; D is unresolved. Per germline, CDR1 MDHEN and CDR2 SYDVKM. This CDR3 spans 14 amino acids. Trimming removed 3 bases from V and 7 bases from J, with 15 bases in between. CDR3: CASSLPGSGGGYTF. The CDR3 DNA follows: TGTGCCAGCAGTTTGCCAGGCTCTGGTGGTGGCTACACCTTC.

The chain links TRBV6-1 to TRBJ2-5, with 9 bases identical to TRBD1. The CDR3 extends over 13 amino acids. The V gene's germline CDR1 is MNHNS and CDR2 SASEGT. Germline trimming cut 5 bases from V and 5 bases from J; bases unmatched to any gene: 3. CDR3 protein: CASSTGGLETQYF. CDR3 DNA sequence: TGTGCCAGCAGTACAGGGGGCTTGGAGACCCAGTACTTC.